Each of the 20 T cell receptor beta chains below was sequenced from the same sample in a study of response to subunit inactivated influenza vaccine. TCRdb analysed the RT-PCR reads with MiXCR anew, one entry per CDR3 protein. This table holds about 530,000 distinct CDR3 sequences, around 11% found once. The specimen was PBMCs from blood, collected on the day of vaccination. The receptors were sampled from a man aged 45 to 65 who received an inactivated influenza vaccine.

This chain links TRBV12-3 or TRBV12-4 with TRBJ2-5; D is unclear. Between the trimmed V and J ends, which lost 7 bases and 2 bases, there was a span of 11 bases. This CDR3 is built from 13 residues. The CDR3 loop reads CASTAHGQETQYF. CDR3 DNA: TGTGCCAGCACCGCGCATGGTCAAGAGACCCAGTACTTC.

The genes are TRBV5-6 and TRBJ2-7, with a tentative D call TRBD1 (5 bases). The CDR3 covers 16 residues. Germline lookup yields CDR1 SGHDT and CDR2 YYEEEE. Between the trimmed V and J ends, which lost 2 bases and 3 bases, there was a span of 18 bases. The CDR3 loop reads CASSFRPTVKGYEQYF. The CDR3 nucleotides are TGTGCCAGCAGCTTTCGCCCGACAGTAAAAGGCTACGAGCAGTACTTC.

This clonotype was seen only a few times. The CDR3 reads CASSVGGATGSPLHF. CDR3 sequence (DNA): TGTGCCAGCAGCGTTGGGGGGGCGACGGGGTCACCCCTCCACTTT. The chain has TRBV9 and TRBJ1-6; D may be TRBD1 (6 bases). The CDR3 consists of 15 residues. V lost 2 bases and J lost 10, with 16 bases in between. The germline V gene encodes CDR1 SGDLS and CDR2 YYNGEE.

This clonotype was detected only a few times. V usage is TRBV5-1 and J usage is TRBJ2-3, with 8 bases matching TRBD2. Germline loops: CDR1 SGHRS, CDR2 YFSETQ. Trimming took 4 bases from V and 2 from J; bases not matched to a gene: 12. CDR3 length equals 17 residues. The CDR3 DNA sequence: TGCGCCAGCAGCACATTAGCGGGGAGAGACATCACAGATACGCAGTATTTT. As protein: CASSTLAGRDITDTQYF.

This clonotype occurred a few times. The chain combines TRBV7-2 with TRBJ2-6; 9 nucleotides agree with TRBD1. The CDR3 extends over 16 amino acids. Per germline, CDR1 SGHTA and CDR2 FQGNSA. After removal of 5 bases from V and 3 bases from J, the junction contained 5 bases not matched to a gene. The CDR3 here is CASSIRQGVGANVLTF. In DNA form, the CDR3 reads TGTGCCAGCAGCATAAGACAGGGGGTTGGGGCCAACGTCCTGACTTTC.

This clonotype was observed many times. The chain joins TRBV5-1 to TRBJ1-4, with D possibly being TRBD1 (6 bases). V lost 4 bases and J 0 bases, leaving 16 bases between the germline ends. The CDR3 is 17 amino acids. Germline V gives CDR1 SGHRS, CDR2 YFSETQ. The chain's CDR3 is CASSPGRGPATNEKLFF. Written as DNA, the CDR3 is TGCGCCAGCAGCCCCGGGCGGGGGCCGGCAACTAATGAAAAACTGTTTTTT.

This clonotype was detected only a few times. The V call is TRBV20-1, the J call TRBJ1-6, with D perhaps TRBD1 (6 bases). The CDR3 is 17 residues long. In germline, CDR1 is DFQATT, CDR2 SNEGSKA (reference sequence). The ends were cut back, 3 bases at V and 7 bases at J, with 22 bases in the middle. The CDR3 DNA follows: TGCAGTGCTAGGACAGGAGGTGGCCAAGGGGGAAATTCACCCCTCCACTTT. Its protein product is CSARTGGGQGGNSPLHF.

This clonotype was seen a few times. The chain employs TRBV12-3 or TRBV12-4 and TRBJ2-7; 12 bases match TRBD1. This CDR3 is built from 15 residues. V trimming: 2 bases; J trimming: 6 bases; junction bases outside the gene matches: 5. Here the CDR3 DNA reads TGTGCCAGCAGTTTAAGGGACAGGGGGCTCGGCGAGCAGTACTTC. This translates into CASSLRDRGLGEQYF.

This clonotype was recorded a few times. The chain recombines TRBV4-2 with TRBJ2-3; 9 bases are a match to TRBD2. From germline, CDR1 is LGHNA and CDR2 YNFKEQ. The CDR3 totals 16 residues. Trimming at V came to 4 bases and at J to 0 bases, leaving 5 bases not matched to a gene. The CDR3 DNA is TGTGCCAGCAGCCCCGTAGCGGGGGCCAGCACAGATACGCAGTATTTT. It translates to CASSPVAGASTDTQYF.

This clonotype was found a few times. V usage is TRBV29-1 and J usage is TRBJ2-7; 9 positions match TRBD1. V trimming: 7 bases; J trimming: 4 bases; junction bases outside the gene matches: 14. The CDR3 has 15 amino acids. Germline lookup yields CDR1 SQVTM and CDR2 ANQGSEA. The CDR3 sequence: CSGGQGQAGIYEQYF. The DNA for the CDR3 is TGCAGCGGCGGACAGGGGCAAGCGGGAATTTACGAGCAGTACTTC.

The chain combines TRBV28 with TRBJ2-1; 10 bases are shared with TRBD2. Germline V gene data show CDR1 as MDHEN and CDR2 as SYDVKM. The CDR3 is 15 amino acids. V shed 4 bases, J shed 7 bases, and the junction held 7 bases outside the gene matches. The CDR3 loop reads CASSSTSGTMNEQFF. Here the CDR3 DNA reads TGTGCCAGCAGTTCTACTAGCGGGACTATGAATGAGCAGTTCTTC.

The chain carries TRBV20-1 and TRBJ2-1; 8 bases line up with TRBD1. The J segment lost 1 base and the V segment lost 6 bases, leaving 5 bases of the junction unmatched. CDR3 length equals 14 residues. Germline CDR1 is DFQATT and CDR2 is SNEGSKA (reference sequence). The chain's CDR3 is CSAKQGESYNEQFF. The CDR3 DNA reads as TGCAGTGCCAAACAGGGGGAGTCCTACAATGAGCAGTTCTTC.

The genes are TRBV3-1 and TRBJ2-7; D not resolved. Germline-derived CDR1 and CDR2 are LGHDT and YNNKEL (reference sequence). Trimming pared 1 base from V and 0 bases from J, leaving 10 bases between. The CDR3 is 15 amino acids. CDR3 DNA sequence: TGTGCCAGCAGCCAAGCGCCAGGCGCCTCCTACGAGCAGTACTTC. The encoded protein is CASSQAPGASYEQYF.

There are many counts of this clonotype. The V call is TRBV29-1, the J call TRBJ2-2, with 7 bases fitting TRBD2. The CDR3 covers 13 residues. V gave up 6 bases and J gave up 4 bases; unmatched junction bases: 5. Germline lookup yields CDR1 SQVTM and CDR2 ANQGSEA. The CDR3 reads CSVPGRVTGELFF. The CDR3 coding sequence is TGCAGCGTCCCAGGGAGGGTCACCGGGGAGCTGTTTTTT.

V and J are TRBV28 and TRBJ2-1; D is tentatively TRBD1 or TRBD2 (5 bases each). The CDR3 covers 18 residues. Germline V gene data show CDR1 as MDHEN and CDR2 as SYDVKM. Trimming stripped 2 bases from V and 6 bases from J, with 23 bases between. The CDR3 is CASSLRPSGRLRVNEQFF. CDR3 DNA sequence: TGTGCCAGCAGTTTAAGGCCCTCGGGGCGTCTCCGGGTCAATGAGCAGTTCTTC.

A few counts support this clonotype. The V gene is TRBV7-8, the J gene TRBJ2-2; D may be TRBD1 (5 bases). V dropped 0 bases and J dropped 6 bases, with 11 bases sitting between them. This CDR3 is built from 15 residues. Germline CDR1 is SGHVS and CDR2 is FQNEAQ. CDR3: CASSLAWQGPGELFF. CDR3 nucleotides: TGTGCCAGCAGCTTAGCTTGGCAGGGCCCCGGGGAGCTGTTTTTT.

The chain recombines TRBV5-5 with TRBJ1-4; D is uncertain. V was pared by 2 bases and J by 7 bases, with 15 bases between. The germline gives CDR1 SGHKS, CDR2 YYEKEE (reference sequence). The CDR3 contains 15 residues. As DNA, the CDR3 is TGTGCCAGCAGCTTCGCCAGTACGAACCTTGAAAAACTGTTTTTT. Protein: CASSFASTNLEKLFF.

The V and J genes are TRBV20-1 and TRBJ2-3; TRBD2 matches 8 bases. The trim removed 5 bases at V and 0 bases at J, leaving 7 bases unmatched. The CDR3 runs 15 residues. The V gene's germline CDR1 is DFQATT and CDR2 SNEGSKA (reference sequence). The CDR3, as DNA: TGCAGTGCTCAATTTAGCGGGACCAGCACAGATACGCAGTATTTT. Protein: CSAQFSGTSTDTQYF.

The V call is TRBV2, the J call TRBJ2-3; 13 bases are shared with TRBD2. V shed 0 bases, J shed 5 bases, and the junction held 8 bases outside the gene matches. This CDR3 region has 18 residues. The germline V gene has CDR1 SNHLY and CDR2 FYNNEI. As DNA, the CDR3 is TGTGCCAGCAGTGAAGCGGAACTAGCGGGGGGGATTGTAGATACGCAGTATTTT. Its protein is CASSEAELAGGIVDTQYF.

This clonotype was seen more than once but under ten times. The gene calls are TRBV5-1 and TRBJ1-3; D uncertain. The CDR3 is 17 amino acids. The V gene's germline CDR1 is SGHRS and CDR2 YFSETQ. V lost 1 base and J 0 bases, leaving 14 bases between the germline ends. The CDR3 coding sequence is TGCGCCAGCAGCTTGTCCCTAGCAGCGAGCTCTGGAAACACCATATATTTT. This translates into CASSLSLAASSGNTIYF.